Shown below are 5 T cell receptor beta chains from a single sample sequenced in a study of graft-versus-host responses after intestinal transplantation. Libraries were prepared by immunoSEQ multiplex PCR; TCRdb keeps only in-frame clonotypes and omits some of them. This table holds fewer than 120,000 clones, 90% to 95% found once. For these receptors, no antigen is known. The sample consisted of unstimulated CD8+ T cells sorted from spleen or lymph node cells, taken before intestinal transplant. These receptors were obtained from a human donor who received an intestinal transplant.

This clone showed up just once. The V and J genes are TRBV19 and TRBJ2-1, with 9 positions matching TRBD2. The CDR3 has 16 residues. CDR1 is LNHDA, CDR2 SQIVND, per germline (reference sequence). V shed 7 bases and J 3 bases; nucleotides not matched to a gene: 10. CDR3 sequence reads: CASTSWAGGLYNEQFF. Written as DNA, the CDR3 is TGTGCCAGTACCTCATGGGCGGGAGGGCTCTACAATGAGCAGTTCTTC.

V and J are TRBV19 and TRBJ2-1; D perhaps matches TRBD2 (5 bases). The germline V gene encodes CDR1 LNHDA and CDR2 SQIVND (reference sequence). The ends were cut back, 4 bases at V and 5 bases at J, with 15 bases in the middle. The CDR3 length is 15 residues. In nucleotides, the CDR3 is TGTGCCAGTAGTACCCTACTTGCGGGCAACAATGAGCAGTTCTTC. Residues: CASSTLLAGNNEQFF.

The chain combines TRBV5-1 with TRBJ1-2; D unresolved. V lost 0 bases and J lost 1, with 7 bases in between. The V gene's germline CDR1 is SGHRS and CDR2 YFSETQ. CDR3 length equals 14 residues. CDR3 protein: CASSLDSINYGYTF. The CDR3 nucleotides are TGCGCCAGCAGCTTGGACAGCATTAACTATGGCTACACCTTC.

The chain carries TRBV29-1 and TRBJ2-7; 8 positions agree with TRBD2. The ends lost 2 bases at V and 4 bases at J; junction bases unmatched: 4. From germline, CDR1 is SQVTM and CDR2 ANQGSEA. The CDR3 has 13 amino acids. CDR3 in DNA: TGCAGCGTTGAATCCGGGGGGGCTTACGAGCAGTACTTC. Translating gives CSVESGGAYEQYF.

The chain links TRBV4-1 to TRBJ1-5, with a weak D call TRBD1 (5 bases). CDR1 and CDR2 from the germline V gene are MGHRA and YSYEKL. CDR3 length: 15 amino acids. V shed 1 base and J shed 5 bases, with 12 bases lying between them. The CDR3 bases are TGCGCCAGCAGCCAAGTGGAGGCACAGGATCAGCCCCAGCATTTT. Translation gives CASSQVEAQDQPQHF.